A selection of T cell receptor beta chains follows, all from one sample in a study of blood T cell repertoires in COVID-19. Data came from immunoSEQ multiplex PCR; TCRdb stores just in-frame clones and leaves some out. The table records hundreds of thousands of clones, about 79% of them present only once. The sequenced material came from PBMCs or T cells enriched from blood (not recorded which). These receptors all come from a woman aged 55-69 years who had recovered from COVID-19. CDR3s include the opening cysteine and the closing phenylalanine or tryptophan. A D gene is named only where the DNA matches it firmly. Some rows have no size entry. The others give once, few or many, or a class for an expanded clone.

j_call: TRBJ2-3
clone_size: NA
d_call: TRBD2
v_call: TRBV25-1
cdr3_aa: CASTQGLAGIEDTQYF
cdr3_nt: TGTGCCAGCACCCAAGGGCTAGCGGGAATTGAAGATACGCAGTATTTT

j_call: TRBJ1-1
clone_size: NA
d_call: NA
v_call: TRBV7-9
cdr3_aa: CASSPTLNTEAFF
cdr3_nt: TGTGCCAGCAGCCCTACCTTGAACACTGAAGCTTTCTTT

j_call: TRBJ2-7
clone_size: NA
d_call: TRBD2
v_call: TRBV18
cdr3_aa: CASSPFERGAYEQYF
cdr3_nt: TGTGCCAGCTCACCATTCGAGCGGGGGGCCTACGAGCAGTACTTC

j_call: TRBJ1-1
clone_size: NA
d_call: NA
v_call: TRBV5-1
cdr3_aa: CASRQGGYTEAFF
cdr3_nt: TGCGCCAGCAGGCAGGGAGGCTACACTGAAGCTTTCTTT

j_call: TRBJ1-6
clone_size: NA
d_call: TRBD1
v_call: TRBV13
cdr3_aa: CASSLQGAALHF
cdr3_nt: TGTGCCAGCAGCTTACAGGGGGCCGCCCTCCACTTT

j_call: TRBJ1-6
clone_size: NA
d_call: NA
v_call: TRBV4-3
cdr3_aa: CASSEKGQGSLGNSPLHF
cdr3_nt: TGCGCCAGCAGCGAAAAGGGGCAGGGCTCTTTGGGGAATTCACCCCTCCACTTT

j_call: TRBJ2-4
clone_size: once
d_call: TRBD2
v_call: TRBV12-3/TRBV12-4
cdr3_aa: CASRGSGKNIQYF
cdr3_nt: TGTGCCTCCCGCGGGAGCGGCAAAAACATTCAGTACTTC

j_call: TRBJ1-1
clone_size: NA
d_call: NA
v_call: TRBV6-5
cdr3_aa: CASIRTAMNTEAFF
cdr3_nt: TGTGCCAGCATTAGGACAGCCATGAACACTGAAGCTTTCTTT

j_call: TRBJ2-3
clone_size: once
d_call: NA
v_call: TRBV5-4
cdr3_aa: CASSLRTVHTDTQYF
cdr3_nt: TGTGCCAGCAGCCTCAGGACAGTGCACACAGATACGCAGTATTTT

j_call: TRBJ2-5
clone_size: NA
d_call: NA
v_call: TRBV10-3
cdr3_aa: CATQRGSRETQYF
cdr3_nt: TGTGCCACCCAAAGGGGTTCTAGAGAGACCCAGTACTTC

j_call: TRBJ1-5
clone_size: NA
d_call: NA
v_call: TRBV3-1/TRBV3-2
cdr3_aa: CASSQGLNQPQHF
cdr3_nt: TGTGCCAGCAGCCAAGGTCTCAATCAGCCCCAGCATTTT

j_call: TRBJ1-5
clone_size: NA
d_call: NA
v_call: TRBV6-2/TRBV6-3
cdr3_aa: CASTPIATGRAQHF
cdr3_nt: TGTGCCAGCACCCCGATCGCTACAGGGAGGGCCCAGCATTTT